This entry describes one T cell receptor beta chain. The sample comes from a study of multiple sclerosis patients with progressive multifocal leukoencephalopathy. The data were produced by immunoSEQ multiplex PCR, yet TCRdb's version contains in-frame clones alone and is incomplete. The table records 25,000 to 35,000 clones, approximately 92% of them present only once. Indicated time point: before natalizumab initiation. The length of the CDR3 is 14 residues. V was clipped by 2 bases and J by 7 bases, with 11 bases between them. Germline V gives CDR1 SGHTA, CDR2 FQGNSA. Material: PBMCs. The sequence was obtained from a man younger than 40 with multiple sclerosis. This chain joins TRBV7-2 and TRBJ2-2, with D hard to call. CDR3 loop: CASSLNPLGGELFF. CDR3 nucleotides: TGTGCCAGCAGCTTAAACCCACTGGGCGGGGAGCTGTTTTTT.